The 11 T cell receptor beta chains below come from one sample, sequenced in a study of T cells after yellow fever vaccination. TCRdb reprocessed the 5' RACE reads with MiXCR, giving one entry per CDR3 protein. The data hold around 330,000 distinct CDR3 sequences, with less than 4.5% observed a single time. The specimen comprised PBMCs, sampled on the day of the yellow fever booster vaccination. The receptors come from a man aged 18 to 30 who received the YFV17D yellow fever vaccine.

This chain connects TRBV2 to TRBJ2-2; D unclear. The CDR3 extends over 15 amino acids. Per the germline V gene, CDR1 is SNHLY and CDR2 is FYNNEI. V shed 6 bases and J shed 3 bases, with 14 bases lying between them. CDR3 sequence: CASRQLGRYTGELFF. In nucleotides, the CDR3 is TGTGCCAGCAGACAATTAGGCAGGTACACCGGGGAGCTGTTTTTT.

This clonotype occurred many times. V is TRBV20-1 and J is TRBJ2-2; TRBD2 agrees at 9 bases. CDR1 DFQATT and CDR2 SNEGSKA come from the germline V gene (reference sequence). The CDR3 contains 17 residues. J lost 2 bases, V lost 0 bases, and 7 bases had no gene match. CDR3 sequence: CSARDEGLARNTGELFF. CDR3 nucleotide sequence: TGCAGTGCTAGAGATGAGGGACTAGCCCGAAACACCGGGGAGCTGTTTTTT.

This clonotype has just a few counts. The chain has TRBV4-3 and TRBJ1-6, with D uncertain. V lost 3 bases, J lost 4 bases, and 13 bases lay in between. Germline assignment: CDR1 LGHNA and CDR2 YSLEER. CDR3 length: 16 residues. The CDR3 here is CASSQGSGGYNSPLHF. The CDR3 DNA reads TGCGCCAGCAGCCAGGGGAGTGGAGGGTATAATTCACCCCTCCACTTT.

This clonotype has at least ten counts. The rearrangement uses TRBV23-1 and TRBJ2-3; a weak D match, TRBD2 (6 bases). TRBV23-1 is an ORF; its function is uncertain. The V end was cut by 5 bases, the J end by 1 base, with 16 bases between. This CDR3 spans 16 amino acids. CDR3 amino acids: CASSLGAGPRTDTQYF. DNA of the CDR3: TGCGCCAGCAGTTTAGGGGCGGGACCGCGCACAGATACGCAGTATTTT.

DNA for the CDR3: TGTGCCAGCAGCCAGACCGGGACAGGGACCGAAAAACTGTTTTTT. Amino acids: CASSQTGTGTEKLFF. V gene TRBV7-2 combines with J gene TRBJ1-4; 9 positions agree with TRBD1. J lost 8 bases, V lost 5 bases, and 9 bases had no gene match. This CDR3 has 15 residues. Looked up from germline, CDR1 is SGHTA and CDR2 is FQGNSA.

The sample holds many counts of this clonotype. The chain couples TRBV5-1 to TRBJ1-5; D possibly corresponds to TRBD1 (6 bases). V lost 0 bases to trimming and J lost 3 bases, with 10 bases between them. In germline, CDR1 is SGHRS, CDR2 YFSETQ. This CDR3 has 15 amino acids. The CDR3 DNA follows: TGCGCCAGCAGCTTGGGGGGGGGGCCCAATCAGCCCCAGCATTTT. Its translation is CASSLGGGPNQPQHF.

The chain couples TRBV6-5 to TRBJ2-3; 7 positions agree with TRBD2. The J segment lost 8 bases and the V segment lost 1 base, leaving 9 bases of the junction unmatched. This CDR3 contains 15 residues. The germline CDR1 and CDR2 sequences are MNHEY and SVGAGI. The CDR3 DNA sequence: TGTGCCAGCAGTTACTTTTCGGGGGGAGAGGTTACGCAGTATTTT. Translated: CASSYFSGGEVTQYF.

This clonotype was detected only a few times. J is TRBJ2-2 and V is TRBV5-4; 13 bases align to TRBD2. Germline V gene data show CDR1 as SGHNT and CDR2 as YYREEE (reference sequence). Trimming at V came to 3 bases and at J to 4 bases, leaving 3 bases not matched to a gene. The CDR3 runs to 16 residues. CDR3 region: CASSYGTSGVTGELFF. In DNA, the CDR3 is TGTGCCAGCAGCTACGGGACTAGCGGGGTCACCGGGGAGCTGTTTTTT.

At least ten counts were recorded for this clonotype. V is TRBV7-2 and J is TRBJ1-3, with 9 positions matching TRBD1. J gave up 0 bases and V 1 base, and 7 bases lay outside the gene matches. CDR3 size: 18 residues. Germline V lookup: CDR1 SGHTA, CDR2 FQGNSA. CDR3 sequence: CASSLEGQGPFSGNTIYF. The CDR3 coding sequence is TGTGCCAGCAGCTTAGAGGGACAGGGCCCATTCTCTGGAAACACCATATATTTT.

The chain couples TRBV24-1 to TRBJ1-2, with D hard to call. The V end lost 4 bases, the J end lost 7 bases, and 15 bases lay between the germline ends. CDR3 length: 14 residues. Germline V lookup: CDR1 KGHDR, CDR2 SFDVKD. The CDR3, as DNA: TGTGCCACCAGTGACGCTACAAGGGTTCGTGGCTACACCTTC. Amino acids: CATSDATRVRGYTF.

This clonotype has more than one count but fewer than ten. V is TRBV5-1 and J is TRBJ2-7, with TRBD2 matching over 8 bases. V shed 1 base and J 1 base; nucleotides not matched to a gene: 4. The CDR3 has 15 amino acids. The germline gives CDR1 SGHRS, CDR2 YFSETQ. The CDR3 sequence is CASSLQRGRSYEQYF. CDR3 coding DNA: TGCGCCAGCAGCTTGCAGCGGGGGCGATCCTACGAGCAGTACTTC.